Below are 21 T cell receptor beta chains sequenced from a single sample in a study of blood T cell repertoires in COVID-19. TCRdb keeps only in-frame clones here, not all; method: immunoSEQ multiplex PCR. The repertoire holds approximately 290,000 clones, with 80% to 85% as singletons. The sample was peripheral blood. Receptors originate from a person aged 70 to 85 with COVID-19, enrolled during active disease.

This clone occurred once. The J gene is TRBJ1-3, the V gene TRBV28; D is uncertain. Germline assignment: CDR1 MDHEN and CDR2 SYDVKM. V was clipped by 1 base and J by 2 bases, with 12 bases between them. This CDR3 is built from 16 residues. The CDR3 coding sequence is TGTGCCAGCAGTTTATATTCCGGGAGGACTGGAAACACCATATATTTT. Protein: CASSLYSGRTGNTIYF. The full variable domain, with the rest looked up from reference TRBV28 and TRBJ1-3, is DVKVTQSSRYLVKRTGEKVFLECVQDMDHENMFWYRQDPGLGLRLIYFSYDVKMKEKGDIPEGYSVSREKKERFSLILESASTNQTSMYLCASSLYSGRTGNTIYFGEGSWLTVV.

The rearrangement joins TRBV1 to TRBJ2-4; the table's D call TRBD2 went unverified against the DNA. TRBV1 is a pseudogene. The CDR3 is 20 amino acids. CDR3 protein: CTSSQVGCQRGMLAKNIQYF. DNA of the CDR3: TGCACCAGCAGCCAAGTCGGATGCCAGCGGGGAATGCTAGCCAAAAACATTCAGTACTTC.

The chain has TRBV24-1 and TRBJ2-3; D is undetermined. Deletions cut 4 bases from V and 4 bases from J, with 14 bases between. The germline gives CDR1 KGHDR, CDR2 SFDVKD. The CDR3 has 15 amino acids. The chain's CDR3 is CATSEPAREADTQYF. The CDR3 bases are TGTGCCACCAGTGAGCCAGCTAGAGAAGCAGATACGCAGTATTTT.

This chain links TRBV27 with TRBJ2-3; D is possibly TRBD1 (6 bases). Trimming shortened V by 0 bases and J by 2 bases, and 18 bases separated the two germline ends. The CDR3 sequence is 18 residues long. The germline V gene has CDR1 MNHEY and CDR2 SMNVEV (reference sequence). CDR3 coding DNA: TGTGCCAGCAGTTTATCGAGGGGGACGCGTAACCTCACAGATACGCAGTATTTT. Its protein product is CASSLSRGTRNLTDTQYF.

The CDR3 here is CASSLTGVNEKLFF. The CDR3 bases are TGCGCCAGCAGCTTGACAGGGGTTAATGAAAAACTGTTTTTT. The rearrangement uses TRBV5-1 and TRBJ1-4; 7 bases map to TRBD1. The CDR3 sequence is 14 residues long. J lost 4 bases, V lost 1 base, and 1 base had no gene match. Germline lookup yields CDR1 SGHRS and CDR2 YFSETQ.

This chain links TRBV28 with TRBJ2-2, with 14 bases identical to TRBD2. V was pared by 8 bases and J by 2 bases, with 16 bases of the junction left unmatched. Per germline, CDR1 MDHEN and CDR2 SYDVKM. CDR3 length: 20 residues. CDR3 coding DNA: TGTGCCAGCCTTAAACCGGGACTAGCGGGAGTGGTGACAAACACCGGGGAGCTGTTTTTT. Protein sequence: CASLKPGLAGVVTNTGELFF.

The genes are TRBV5-1 and TRBJ1-1; maybe TRBD1 (6 bases). Looked up from germline, CDR1 is SGHRS and CDR2 is YFSETQ. Trimming removed 4 bases at V and 0 bases at J, with 10 bases between. CDR3 size: 14 residues. CDR3 loop: CASSAGVMNTEAFF. In DNA, the CDR3 is TGCGCCAGCAGCGCAGGGGTTATGAACACTGAAGCTTTCTTT. Looking up the rest from reference TRBV5-1 and TRBJ1-1 gives the full variable domain: KAGVTQTPRYLIKTRGQQVTLSCSPISGHRSVSWYQQTPGQGLQFLFEYFSETQRNKGNFPGRFSGRQFSNSRSEMNVSTLELGDSALYLCASSAGVMNTEAFFGQGTRLTVV.

The V gene is TRBV7-9, the J gene TRBJ1-4; D is uncertain. The CDR3 is 13 amino acids. V was clipped by 2 bases and J by 4 bases, with 5 bases between them. Germline values: CDR1 SEHNR, CDR2 FQNEAQ (reference sequence). In DNA, the CDR3 is TGTGCCAGCAGCTTACTAAATAATGAAAAACTGTTTTTT. This encodes CASSLLNNEKLFF. Combining the CDR3 with reference TRBV7-9 and TRBJ1-4 gives the whole variable domain DTGVSQNPRHKITKRGQNVTFRCDPISEHNRLYWYRQTLGQGPEFLTYFQNEAQLEKSRLLSDRFSAERPKGSFSTLEIQRTEQGDSAMYLCASSLLNNEKLFFGSGTQLSVL.

The genes are TRBV5-6 and TRBJ1-5, with TRBD1 matching over 7 bases. CDR3 length equals 14 residues. Per germline, CDR1 SGHDT and CDR2 YYEEEE. V lost 3 bases to trimming and J lost 7 bases; unmatched junction nucleotides: 7. The CDR3 protein is CASSSTGIVQPQHF. Written as DNA, the CDR3 is TGTGCCAGCAGCTCGACAGGGATTGTGCAGCCCCAGCATTTT. The whole variable domain, filled in from reference TRBV5-6 and TRBJ1-5, reads DAGVTQSPTHLIKTRGQQVTLRCSPKSGHDTVSWYQQALGQGPQFIFQYYEEEERQRGNFPDRFSGHQFPNYSSELNVNALLLGDSALYLCASSSTGIVQPQHFGDGTRLSIL.

The genes are TRBV15 and TRBJ1-2; D is perhaps TRBD1 (5 bases). There are 14 residues in the CDR3. Germline CDR1 is LNHNV and CDR2 is YYDKDF (reference sequence). The V end was cut by 0 bases, the J end by 8 bases, with 13 bases between. CDR3 loop: CATSRDFPGQGYTF. The CDR3 DNA reads as TGTGCCACCAGCAGAGATTTCCCAGGGCAAGGCTACACCTTC. Full variable domain (missing parts from reference TRBV15 and TRBJ1-2): DAMVIQNPRYQVTQFGKPVTLSCSQTLNHNVMYWYQQKSSQAPKLLFHYYDKDFNNEADTPDNFQSRRPNTSFCFLDIRSPGLGDTAMYLCATSRDFPGQGYTFGSGTRLTVV.

The chain employs TRBV28 and TRBJ1-1; TRBD1 matches at 7 bases. CDR1 and CDR2 (germline): MDHEN, SYDVKM. Trimming at V came to 7 bases and at J to 5 bases, leaving 10 bases not matched to a gene. CDR3 length: 14 residues. CDR3 sequence reads: CASNLEGARTEAFF. The CDR3 DNA is TGTGCCAGCAACCTAGAGGGGGCGCGTACTGAAGCTTTCTTT.

The chain uses TRBV5-4 and TRBJ1-4, with 8 bases that match TRBD1. Germline loops: CDR1 SGHNT, CDR2 YYREEE (reference sequence). The V segment lost 0 bases and the J segment 7 bases; nucleotides outside the gene matches: 2. The CDR3 consists of 14 residues. In DNA form, the CDR3 reads TGTGCCAGCAGCTTGGACAGGGGGACTGAAAAACTGTTTTTT. This gives the protein CASSLDRGTEKLFF.

This chain's CDR3 is CAVRTGSTDTQYF. Here the CDR3 DNA reads TGCGCCGTTAGGACAGGTTCCACAGATACGCAGTATTTT. This rearrangement joins TRBV5-1 to TRBJ2-3; 7 positions match TRBD1. CDR1 and CDR2 from the germline V gene are SGHRS and YFSETQ. The CDR3 length is 13 residues. J was trimmed by 2 bases and V by 10 bases; bases with no gene match: 7.

V gene TRBV24-1 combines with J gene TRBJ1-5, with D possibly being TRBD1 (5 bases). V gave up 4 bases and J gave up 4 bases, with 19 bases separating them. Germline V gene data show CDR1 as KGHDR and CDR2 as SFDVKD. CDR3 length: 17 residues. Here the CDR3 reads CATSEGGRQADNQPQHF. CDR3 nucleotides: TGTGCCACCAGTGAGGGGGGTCGACAAGCGGATAATCAGCCCCAGCATTTT.

The rearrangement links TRBV11-2 to TRBJ2-1, with TRBD1 matching 8 bases. The V gene end was trimmed by 0 bases and the J gene end by 10 bases; junction bases not matched to a gene: 20. Germline loops: CDR1 SGHAT, CDR2 FQNNGV. This CDR3 contains 19 residues. As DNA, the CDR3 is TGTGCCAGCAGCTTAGATAGAAGTAGCGGACAGGGCGGTAGTAGGGAGCAGTTCTTC. As protein: CASSLDRSSGQGGSREQFF.

This clone occurred a few times. J is TRBJ2-7 and V is TRBV6-6; D remains unclear. V was pared by 6 bases and J by 6 bases, with 15 bases between. CDR3 length: 13 residues. The germline V gene has CDR1 MNHNY and CDR2 SVGAGI (reference sequence). CDR3 sequence reads: CASRIRHPGEQYF. Here the CDR3 DNA reads TGTGCCAGCAGAATTAGACACCCAGGCGAGCAGTACTTC.

The chain carries TRBV5-4 and TRBJ1-1, with D perhaps matching TRBD1 (5 bases). Trimming cost V 4 bases and J 5 bases, with 12 bases left between them. CDR3 length equals 13 residues. Per germline, CDR1 SGHNT and CDR2 YYREEE (reference sequence). CDR3: CASSRGGKTEAFF. The CDR3 coding sequence is TGTGCCAGCAGCCGGGGGGGAAAAACTGAAGCTTTCTTT.

The chain uses TRBV5-5 and TRBJ1-5; D gene ambiguous. The CDR3 is made up of 13 amino acids. V was shortened by 1 base and J by 8 bases, with 10 bases between the two germline ends. In germline, CDR1 is SGHKS, CDR2 YYEKEE (reference sequence). The CDR3 sequence: CASSLRPQEPQHF. For the CDR3, the DNA is TGTGCCAGCAGCTTGCGACCCCAGGAGCCCCAGCATTTT.

This chain connects TRBV28 to TRBJ1-1; D call uncertain. Germline V gives CDR1 MDHEN, CDR2 SYDVKM. This CDR3 has 12 residues. V lost 3 bases to trimming and J lost 5 bases, with 7 bases between them. In DNA form, the CDR3 reads TGTGCCAGCAGTTTGGCCACGACTGAAGCTTTCTTT. This encodes CASSLATTEAFF.

This clone was observed once. The V call is TRBV7-2, the J call TRBJ1-5; D gene ambiguous. The CDR3 is made up of 14 amino acids. Germline CDR1 and CDR2: SGHTA and FQGNSA. Between the trimmed V and J ends, which lost 4 bases and 0 bases, there was a span of 7 bases. The CDR3 loop reads CASSSSNSNQPQHF. The CDR3, as DNA: TGTGCCAGCAGCTCGTCTAATAGCAATCAGCCCCAGCATTTT.

The gene calls are TRBV7-9 and TRBJ2-2, with 11 bases fitting TRBD2. Germline V gives CDR1 SEHNR, CDR2 FQNEAQ (reference sequence). V lost 3 bases and J lost 6; bases outside the gene matches: 3. CDR3 size: 15 residues. The CDR3: CASSLTSGMAGELFF. The CDR3 DNA follows: TGTGCCAGCAGCTTGACTAGCGGGATGGCCGGGGAGCTGTTTTTT. The full variable domain, completed using reference TRBV7-9 and TRBJ2-2, is DTGVSQNPRHKITKRGQNVTFRCDPISEHNRLYWYRQTLGQGPEFLTYFQNEAQLEKSRLLSDRFSAERPKGSFSTLEIQRTEQGDSAMYLCASSLTSGMAGELFFGEGSRLTVL.